Below, 21 T cell receptor beta chains from the same sample are listed, as sequenced in a study of T cell responses to AZD1222 COVID-19 vaccine. The repertoire was sequenced with immunoSEQ multiplex PCR; TCRdb's copy has only in-frame clones and lacks some. The sample lists 20,000 or so clones; 81% were seen once. The sample in question was peripheral blood, obtained 28 days after the second AZD1222 dose. These TCRs come from an adult who received the AZD1222 COVID-19 vaccine.

In its sample, this clone was seen a few times. CDR3 protein: CASSFRMDFTDTQYF. CDR3 sequence (DNA): TGTGCCAGCAGCTTTAGGATGGATTTCACAGATACGCAGTATTTT. The chain carries TRBV7-2 and TRBJ2-3; D is undetermined. Germline V gene lookup returns CDR1 SGHTA and CDR2 FQGNSA. Between the trimmed V and J ends, which lost 3 bases and 2 bases, there was a span of 12 bases. The CDR3 runs to 15 residues. Supplemented by reference TRBV7-2 and TRBJ2-3, the full variable domain reads GAGVSQSPSNKVTEKGKDVELRCDPISGHTALYWYRQSLGQGLEFLIYFQGNSAPDKSGLPSDRFSAERTGGSVSTLTIQRTQQEDSAVYLCASSFRMDFTDTQYFGPGTRLTVL.

This clone was found once. J is TRBJ1-2 and V is TRBV19, with D perhaps matching TRBD1 (6 bases). The germline gives CDR1 LNHDA, CDR2 SQIVND (reference sequence). The CDR3 is made up of 15 amino acids. Trimming pared 8 bases from V and 6 bases from J, leaving 22 bases between. Here the CDR3 DNA reads TGTGCCAGTGGTGAACAGGGAATCGATGTGAATGGCTACACCTTC. Translation gives CASGEQGIDVNGYTF.

The V call is TRBV20-1, the J call TRBJ1-1; a weak D match, TRBD1 (6 bases). The ends were cut back, 3 bases at V and 3 bases at J, with 17 bases in the middle. CDR1 is DFQATT, CDR2 SNEGSKA, per germline (reference sequence). This CDR3 is built from 15 residues. The CDR3 DNA follows: TGCAGTGCTAGTAGGGTCCCATCAGGGGACACTGAAGCTTTCTTT. Translating gives CSASRVPSGDTEAFF.

This chain connects TRBV5-1 to TRBJ1-3; weak D call: TRBD1 (5 bases). The CDR3 extends over 15 amino acids. V was shortened by 4 bases and J by 3 bases, with 14 bases between the two germline ends. The V gene's germline CDR1 is SGHRS and CDR2 YFSETQ. DNA of the CDR3: TGCGCCAGCAGCCCCCAGTGGGGGGGTGGAAACACCATATATTTT. As protein: CASSPQWGGGNTIYF. The full variable domain, completed using reference TRBV5-1 and TRBJ1-3, is KAGVTQTPRYLIKTRGQQVTLSCSPISGHRSVSWYQQTPGQGLQFLFEYFSETQRNKGNFPGRFSGRQFSNSRSEMNVSTLELGDSALYLCASSPQWGGGNTIYFGEGSWLTVV.

V is TRBV15 and J is TRBJ1-1, with a tentative D call TRBD1 (5 bases). The CDR3 runs 16 residues. V was cut by 0 bases and J by 7 bases, with 18 bases left in between. CDR1 and CDR2 (germline): LNHNV, YYDKDF (reference sequence). CDR3 region: CATSRERGQGVVEAFF. The CDR3 DNA follows: TGTGCCACCAGCAGAGAAAGGGGCCAGGGTGTGGTTGAAGCTTTCTTT.

The chain combines TRBV30 with TRBJ2-7; D is perhaps TRBD1 (6 bases). The CDR3 consists of 15 residues. CDR1 and CDR2 from the germline V gene are GTSNPN and SVGIG (reference sequence). V lost 6 bases and J lost 0, with 18 bases in between. The CDR3 reads CACSSRGPFSYEQYF. As DNA, the CDR3 is TGTGCCTGCTCGTCCAGGGGCCCCTTCTCCTACGAGCAGTACTTC.

This clone was found once. The chain joins TRBV9 to TRBJ2-3; unclear D gene. V shed 0 bases and J shed 8 bases, with 13 bases lying between them. CDR1 is SGDLS, CDR2 YYNGEE, per germline. The CDR3 is 14 residues long. CDR3 bases: TGTGCCAGCAGCGTAGTCGATCTCGATGGTACGCAGTATTTT. It yields the protein CASSVVDLDGTQYF.

This clone was counted only a few times. This chain uses TRBV6-5 with TRBJ1-1; a weak D match, TRBD1 (5 bases). V was cut by 0 bases and J by 4 bases, with 12 bases left in between. Germline CDR1 MNHEY, CDR2 SVGAGI. This CDR3 contains 15 residues. The CDR3 sequence is CASSYSISGATEAFF. CDR3 coding DNA: TGTGCCAGCAGTTACTCGATCTCTGGGGCCACTGAAGCTTTCTTT.

The chain employs TRBV4-3 and TRBJ1-2; 11 bases are shared with TRBD1. The germline gives CDR1 LGHNA, CDR2 YSLEER. V shed 3 bases, J shed 8 bases, and the junction held 2 bases outside the gene matches. The CDR3 has 13 residues. The CDR3 DNA sequence: TGCGCCAGCAGCCAGGGACAGGGGGACGGCTACACCTTC. Residues: CASSQGQGDGYTF.

This chain uses TRBV18 with TRBJ2-5; TRBD1 is a possible D gene (6 bases). Germline values: CDR1 KGHSH, CDR2 LQKENI. CDR3 length: 16 residues. The V end was cut by 0 bases, the J end by 9 bases, with 20 bases between. The CDR3 DNA follows: TGTGCCAGCTCACCACCGTTGGCAGGGGTACAAGCGGCCCAGTACTTC. Its protein product is CASSPPLAGVQAAQYF. Supplemented by reference TRBV18 and TRBJ2-5, the full variable domain reads NAGVMQNPRHLVRRRGQEARLRCSPMKGHSHVYWYRQLPEEGLKFMVYLQKENIIDESGMPKERFSAEFPKEGPSILRIQQVVRGDSAAYFCASSPPLAGVQAAQYFGPGTRLLVL.

CDR3 sequence: CASSFGVVPGELFF. The CDR3 DNA reads as TGTGCCAGCAGCTTTGGGGTGGTCCCCGGGGAGCTGTTTTTT. The V and J genes are TRBV7-2 and TRBJ2-2; no definite D call. Trimming pared 3 bases from V and 6 bases from J, leaving 11 bases between. This CDR3 contains 14 residues. CDR1 SGHTA and CDR2 FQGNSA come from the germline V gene.

The chain employs TRBV6-5 and TRBJ2-7, with D unclear. Trimming took off 6 bases at V and 2 bases at J, with 14 bases between the two ends. The CDR3 extends over 14 amino acids. Germline loops: CDR1 MNHEY, CDR2 SVGAGI. The chain's CDR3 is CASRPSRAAYEQYF. The CDR3 bases are TGTGCCAGCAGGCCATCCCGGGCCGCCTACGAGCAGTACTTC.

CDR3 coding DNA: TGTGCCACCAGCGCTAGTTTTGCCGGGGAGCTGTTTTTT. This encodes CATSASFAGELFF. The V call is TRBV15, the J call TRBJ2-2; D ambiguous. CDR1 and CDR2 from the germline V gene are LNHNV and YYDKDF (reference sequence). The CDR3 extends over 13 amino acids. V was shortened by 5 bases and J by 6 bases, with 10 bases between the two germline ends.

This clone was seen once. The rearrangement links TRBV4-3 to TRBJ1-1; D might be TRBD1 (5 bases). The CDR3 runs to 15 residues. The germline CDR1 and CDR2 sequences are LGHNA and YSLEER. Trimming stripped 0 bases from V and 10 bases from J, with 18 bases between. The CDR3 spells CASSQDLGREGIAFF. The CDR3, as DNA: TGCGCCAGCAGCCAAGATCTGGGCAGGGAAGGAATAGCTTTCTTT.

The J gene is TRBJ2-3, the V gene TRBV30; 11 bases map to TRBD2. This CDR3 is built from 17 residues. V was clipped by 0 bases and J by 5 bases; unmatched bases: 10. Germline CDR1 and CDR2: GTSNPN and SVGIG (reference sequence). The CDR3 sequence is CAWSVLGSGRAGDTQYF. The DNA of the CDR3 is TGTGCCTGGAGTGTACTAGGTAGCGGGAGGGCCGGAGATACGCAGTATTTT.

The gene calls are TRBV19 and TRBJ1-5; weak D call: TRBD1 (5 bases). Germline CDR1 reads LNHDA; CDR2 reads SQIVND (reference sequence). The V and J ends lost 4 bases and 6 bases respectively, with 16 bases between them. The CDR3 is made up of 15 amino acids. CDR3 sequence reads: CASSNRDGNFQPQHF. The CDR3 nucleotides read TGTGCCAGTAGTAATCGGGACGGAAACTTTCAGCCCCAGCATTTT.

The chain is built from TRBV28 and TRBJ1-5; 7 nucleotides match TRBD1. The germline gives CDR1 MDHEN, CDR2 SYDVKM. After removal of 6 bases from V and 5 bases from J, the junction contained 4 bases not matched to a gene. The CDR3 sequence is 13 residues long. Written as DNA, the CDR3 is TGTGCCAGCAGAACAGGGGCTTATCAGCCCCAGCATTTT. Protein sequence: CASRTGAYQPQHF.

V and J are TRBV7-9 and TRBJ2-7; D is perhaps TRBD2 (5 bases). CDR1 and CDR2 from the germline V gene are SEHNR and FQNEAQ (reference sequence). V was cut by 4 bases and J by 5 bases, with 15 bases left in between. This CDR3 has 14 amino acids. The CDR3 reads CASSSRALVDEQYF. The CDR3 nucleotides are TGTGCCAGCAGCTCGAGGGCTCTGGTAGACGAGCAGTACTTC.

This sequence joins TRBV21-1 and TRBJ2-7; the table's D call TRBD2 went unverified against the DNA. TRBV21-1 is annotated as a pseudogene. The CDR3 length is 16 residues. CDR3 amino acids: CASSLRERRGSYEQYF. CDR3 in DNA: TGTGCCAGCAGCCTTCGTGAGAGGAGGGGCTCCTACGAGCAGTACTTC.

On this clone itself: Germline and junction disagree at one end, which may indicate a read error. The J gene is TRBJ2-7, the V gene TRBV4-3, with D maybe TRBD1 (7 bases). The length of the CDR3 is 19 residues. The germline V gene has CDR1 LGHNA and CDR2 YSLEER. CDR3 in amino acids: CASSQGPHRSRDREYEQYF. CDR3 DNA sequence: TGCGCCAGCAGTCAAGGGCCCCACCGTTCGCGGGACAGAGAATACGAGCAGTACTTC.

The chain couples TRBV3-1 (or the pseudogene TRBV3-2) to TRBJ2-1, with D unclear. The CDR3 is made up of 13 amino acids. Trimming took 2 bases from V and 9 from J, leaving 11 bases between them. Germline V gives CDR1 LGHDT, CDR2 YNNKEL (reference sequence). The CDR3 region is CASSQPGDGEQFF. CDR3 nucleotides: TGTGCCAGCAGCCAACCCGGTGACGGTGAGCAGTTCTTC.